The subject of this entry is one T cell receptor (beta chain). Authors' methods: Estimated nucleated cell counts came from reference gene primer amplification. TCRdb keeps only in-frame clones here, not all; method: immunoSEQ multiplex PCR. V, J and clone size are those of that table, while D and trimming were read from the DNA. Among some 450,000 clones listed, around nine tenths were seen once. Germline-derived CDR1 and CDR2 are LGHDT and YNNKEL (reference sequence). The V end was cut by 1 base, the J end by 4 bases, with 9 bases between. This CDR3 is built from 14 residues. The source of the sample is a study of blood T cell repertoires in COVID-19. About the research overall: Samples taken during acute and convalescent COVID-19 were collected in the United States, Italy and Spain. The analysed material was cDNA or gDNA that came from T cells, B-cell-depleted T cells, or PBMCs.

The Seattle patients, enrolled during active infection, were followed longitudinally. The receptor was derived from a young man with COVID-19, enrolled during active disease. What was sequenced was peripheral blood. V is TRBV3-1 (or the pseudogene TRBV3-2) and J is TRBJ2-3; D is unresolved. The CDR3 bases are TGTGCCAGCAGCCAAGTCGTCAACTCAGATACGCAGTATTTT. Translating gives CASSQVVNSDTQYF.